The 22 T cell receptor beta chains in this list originate from one sample, sequenced in a study of blood T cell repertoires in COVID-19. Method: immunoSEQ multiplex PCR; TCRdb's copy keeps in-frame clones and lacks some. The data contain 150,000 or so clones, under 80% of them seen just once; the ten biggest clones take up under 3.5%. Specimen: peripheral blood. The receptors here all came from a woman of 80 years or more with acute or convalescent COVID-19.

V usage is TRBV28 and J usage is TRBJ1-3, with 8 bases aligning to TRBD1. The CDR3 covers 14 residues. J lost 0 bases, V lost 5 bases, and 0 bases had no gene match. CDR1 and CDR2 from the germline V gene are MDHEN and SYDVKM. Here the CDR3 reads CASSGTGSGNTIYF. Written as DNA, the CDR3 is TGTGCCAGCAGTGGGACAGGCTCTGGAAACACCATATATTTT.

This clone was seen a handful of times. The chain carries TRBV7-9 and TRBJ2-7; 9 bases are shared with TRBD1. Germline values: CDR1 SEHNR, CDR2 FQNEAQ (reference sequence). The CDR3 extends over 15 amino acids. Losses at the gene ends were 5 bases for V and 3 bases for J; bases not matched to a gene: 8. In DNA form, the CDR3 reads TGTGCCAGCAGCACAGGACAGGGGCACCTCTACGAGCAGTACTTC. It is translated as CASSTGQGHLYEQYF.

This clone was seen just once. The CDR3 region is CASSLMAGFDTQYF. CDR3 nucleotide sequence: TGCGCCAGCAGCTTGATGGCGGGTTTTGATACGCAGTATTTT. This chain links TRBV5-1 with TRBJ2-3, with D perhaps TRBD2 (5 bases). The V gene's germline CDR1 is SGHRS and CDR2 YFSETQ. The germline V and J ends were trimmed by 1 base and 6 bases, with 12 bases remaining between them. This CDR3 comprises 14 residues.

The chain is built from TRBV18 and TRBJ1-5; 9 positions match TRBD1. The germline V gene has CDR1 KGHSH and CDR2 LQKENI. The CDR3 runs to 14 residues. J lost 5 bases, V lost 5 bases, and 4 bases had no gene match. In DNA form, the CDR3 reads TGTGCCAGCTCATTCAGGGACAGGGATCAGCCCCAGCATTTT. It specifies CASSFRDRDQPQHF.

About this clone: Other DNA sequences from this sample encode an identical CDR3 as well. The rearrangement links TRBV5-1 to TRBJ1-2, with unresolved D. The germline V and J ends were trimmed by 0 bases and 2 bases, with 8 bases remaining between them. Germline lookup yields CDR1 SGHRS and CDR2 YFSETQ. This CDR3 comprises 14 residues. This CDR3 is CASSLGPGNYGYTF. Written as DNA, the CDR3 is TGCGCCAGCAGCTTGGGGCCGGGAAACTATGGCTACACCTTC.

V is TRBV28 and J is TRBJ2-3; tentative D call: TRBD2 (5 bases). The ends were cut back, 8 bases at V and 0 bases at J, with 21 bases in the middle. CDR1 MDHEN and CDR2 SYDVKM come from the germline V gene. CDR3 length equals 17 residues. The CDR3 DNA reads as TGTGCCAGCGAGTCAGGACTGGGCAGTGGGAGCACAGATACGCAGTATTTT. Its protein is CASESGLGSGSTDTQYF.

V is TRBV28 and J is TRBJ1-5; a possible D gene is TRBD1 (6 bases). CDR1 and CDR2 from the germline V gene are MDHEN and SYDVKM. V was pared by 8 bases and J by 1 base, with 18 bases between. The CDR3 spans 16 residues. The CDR3 bases are TGTGCCAGCGGTCCGGACAGTTTATTAAGCAATCAGCCCCAGCATTTT. Amino acid sequence: CASGPDSLLSNQPQHF.

This chain links TRBV18 with TRBJ2-1, with 8 bases fitting TRBD2. In germline, CDR1 is KGHSH, CDR2 LQKENI. The length of the CDR3 is 16 residues. With 0 bases clipped from V and 8 bases from J, the junction kept 9 bases outside the gene matches. Here the CDR3 DNA reads TGTGCCAGCTCACCACCGGCGGCGGGAGGAGAGGATGAGCAGTTCTTC. Encoded protein: CASSPPAAGGEDEQFF.

This clone is a singleton in its sample. This rearrangement joins TRBV7-2 to TRBJ1-1, with TRBD1 matching 8 bases. The CDR3 has 14 residues. Per germline, CDR1 SGHTA and CDR2 FQGNSA. Germline trimming cut 6 bases from V and 7 bases from J; bases unmatched to any gene: 10. The CDR3 coding sequence is TGTGCCAGCAGTCCACAGGGGGATGGTGGTGAAGCTTTCTTT. Translation gives CASSPQGDGGEAFF.

J is TRBJ2-1 and V is TRBV3-1 (or the pseudogene TRBV3-2), with 12 bases matching TRBD1. This CDR3 spans 16 amino acids. Germline CDR1 reads LGHDT; CDR2 reads YNNKEL (reference sequence). V dropped 4 bases and J dropped 2; count of bases not matched to a gene: 3. DNA of the CDR3: TGTGCCAGCAGCCCCAGGGACAGGGGGCCCTACAATGAGCAGTTCTTC. It translates to CASSPRDRGPYNEQFF.

The chain uses TRBV10-1 and TRBJ1-3; D remains unclear. The CDR3 totals 14 residues. Deletions cut 3 bases from V and 0 bases from J, with 6 bases between. Germline CDR1 and CDR2: WNHNN and SYGVQD (reference sequence). The CDR3 sequence: CASSDWSSGNTIYF. CDR3 sequence (DNA): TGCGCCAGCAGTGACTGGAGCTCTGGAAACACCATATATTTT.

The chain joins TRBV24-1 to TRBJ2-3; tentative D call: TRBD1 (6 bases). Germline V CDR1 and CDR2: KGHDR, SFDVKD. Trimming took off 3 bases at V and 3 bases at J, with 9 bases between the two ends. This CDR3 has 14 residues. CDR3 protein: CATSDPQGTDTQYF. In nucleotides, the CDR3 is TGTGCCACCAGTGATCCGCAGGGGACAGATACGCAGTATTTT.

This chain links TRBV7-9 with TRBJ1-4, with D possibly being TRBD1 (6 bases). Germline-derived CDR1 and CDR2 are SEHNR and FQNEAQ (reference sequence). The V end lost 5 bases, the J end lost 8 bases, and 12 bases lay between the germline ends. The CDR3 has 13 amino acids. DNA for the CDR3: TGTGCCAGCAGCGAACAGGGAACGGAAAAACTGTTTTTT. It yields the protein CASSEQGTEKLFF.

V gene TRBV28 combines with J gene TRBJ1-2, with TRBD1 identical over 12 bases. The CDR3 is made up of 16 amino acids. From germline, CDR1 is MDHEN and CDR2 SYDVKM. V trimming: 6 bases; J trimming: 4 bases; junction bases outside the gene matches: 9. The CDR3 DNA is TGTGCCAGCAGCCCTCCCGGGACAGGGGGCATCTATGGCTACACCTTC. This translates into CASSPPGTGGIYGYTF.

This clone showed up many times. This sequence joins TRBV4-2 and TRBJ1-3, with D uncertain. The CDR3 spans 15 residues. Germline CDR1 LGHNA, CDR2 YNFKEQ. The V end lost 0 bases, the J end lost 4 bases, and 10 bases lay between the germline ends. For the CDR3, the DNA is TGTGCCAGCAGCCAAGACGGGGTCCTCGGAAACACCATATATTTT. Translation gives CASSQDGVLGNTIYF.

The chain links TRBV7-2 to TRBJ2-7; TRBD2 is a possible D gene (6 bases). Trimming removed 4 bases from V and 6 bases from J, with 10 bases in between. The CDR3 is 12 amino acids. Germline CDR1 is SGHTA and CDR2 is FQGNSA. In nucleotides, the CDR3 is TGTGCCAGCAGCTCCCAGGGAGGCGAGCAGTACTTC. It translates to CASSSQGGEQYF.

This chain uses TRBV29-1 with TRBJ2-1; 8 nucleotides line up with TRBD2. This CDR3 region has 14 residues. The germline V gene encodes CDR1 SQVTM and CDR2 ANQGSEA. J was trimmed by 4 bases and V by 5 bases; bases with no gene match: 7. Here the CDR3 reads CSVTRSGSYNEQFF. CDR3 bases: TGCAGCGTTACTAGGAGCGGGAGTTACAATGAGCAGTTCTTC.

The chain links TRBV30 to TRBJ2-5, with unresolved D. The V end was cut by 3 bases, the J end by 2 bases, with 4 bases between. CDR1 is GTSNPN and CDR2 is SVGIG in the germline V gene (reference sequence). The CDR3 consists of 11 residues. CDR3 loop: CAWRLQETQYF. CDR3 DNA sequence: TGTGCCTGGAGGCTACAAGAGACCCAGTACTTC.

V is TRBV15 and J is TRBJ2-2, with a possible D match to TRBD2 (5 bases). Germline loops: CDR1 LNHNV, CDR2 YYDKDF (reference sequence). V was cut by 0 bases and J by 1 base, with 9 bases left in between. CDR3 length equals 16 residues. The CDR3 coding sequence is TGTGCCACCAGCAGAGATAGCGCTAAGAACACCGGGGAGCTGTTTTTT. As protein: CATSRDSAKNTGELFF.

The CDR3 protein is CASGGFPSSGELFF. In DNA form, the CDR3 reads TGTGCCAGCGGAGGATTCCCCAGCTCCGGGGAGCTGTTTTTT. This chain links TRBV28 with TRBJ2-2; TRBD2 might be the D (5 bases). The length of the CDR3 is 14 residues. V lost 8 bases to trimming and J lost 6 bases, with 16 bases between them. Germline V gene data show CDR1 as MDHEN and CDR2 as SYDVKM. Together with reference TRBV28 and TRBJ2-2, the CDR3 gives the full variable domain: DVKVTQSSRYLVKRTGEKVFLECVQDMDHENMFWYRQDPGLGLRLIYFSYDVKMKEKGDIPEGYSVSREKKERFSLILESASTNQTSMYLCASGGFPSSGELFFGEGSRLTVL.

The gene calls are TRBV27 and TRBJ2-1; 9 bases are shared with TRBD2. CDR3 length equals 15 residues. CDR1 and CDR2 from the germline V gene are MNHEY and SMNVEV (reference sequence). V lost 6 bases, J lost 7 bases, and 10 bases stayed unmatched. CDR3 sequence reads: CASSRAGTSINEQFF. The CDR3 bases are TGTGCCAGCAGCAGAGCCGGGACTAGCATAAATGAGCAGTTCTTC.

The rearrangement joins TRBV5-1 to TRBJ2-1; 7 bases align to TRBD2. The CDR3 is made up of 16 amino acids. Germline V lookup: CDR1 SGHRS, CDR2 YFSETQ. Trimming at V came to 4 bases and at J to 4 bases, leaving 11 bases not matched to a gene. The CDR3 DNA reads TGCGCCAGCAGCCAGACCGGGACTACTCCTTACAATGAGCAGTTCTTC. Translation gives CASSQTGTTPYNEQFF. Drawing the rest from reference TRBV5-1 and TRBJ2-1, the complete variable domain is KAGVTQTPRYLIKTRGQQVTLSCSPISGHRSVSWYQQTPGQGLQFLFEYFSETQRNKGNFPGRFSGRQFSNSRSEMNVSTLELGDSALYLCASSQTGTTPYNEQFFGPGTRLTVL.